The rows below give T cell receptor beta chains drawn from one sample of a study of blood T cell repertoires in COVID-19. Here immunoSEQ multiplex PCR was the method, and the copy in TCRdb shows in-frame clones only, minus some. Among roughly 300,000 clones listed, 90% were seen once. Sequenced sample: PBMCs or T cells enriched from blood (not recorded which). The receptor source for this set is a woman in her twenties or thirties who had recovered from COVID-19. Both conserved end residues are part of each CDR3. A D gene is named only where the DNA matches it firmly. The size entry is marked missing in some rows and otherwise reads once, few, many or a size class.

V gene: TRBV28; clone size: .; J gene: TRBJ2-1; D gene: .; CDR3 protein: CASSQTGAYNEQFF; CDR3 DNA: TGTGCCAGCAGTCAAACGGGGGCCTACAATGAGCAGTTCTTC
V gene: TRBV10-1; clone size: .; J gene: TRBJ2-4; D gene: TRBD2; CDR3 protein: CASSESPGGDIQYF; CDR3 DNA: TGCGCCAGCAGTGAGTCTCCGGGGGGGGACATTCAGTACTTC
V gene: TRBV29-1; clone size: .; J gene: TRBJ2-1; D gene: TRBD2; CDR3 protein: CSVQRLAGVSNEQFF; CDR3 DNA: TGCAGCGTTCAAAGACTAGCGGGAGTCTCTAATGAGCAGTTCTTC
V gene: TRBV18; clone size: .; J gene: TRBJ2-5; D gene: TRBD1; CDR3 protein: CASSPTGGEETQYF; CDR3 DNA: TGTGCCAGCTCACCGACAGGGGGAGAAGAGACCCAGTACTTC
V gene: TRBV14; clone size: .; J gene: TRBJ1-4; D gene: TRBD1; CDR3 protein: CASSQRQGAYEKLFF; CDR3 DNA: TGTGCCAGCAGCCAGAGACAGGGGGCATATGAAAAACTGTTTTTT
V gene: TRBV30; clone size: once; J gene: TRBJ1-1; D gene: TRBD1; CDR3 protein: CAWSRFSLSRGLDTEAFF; CDR3 DNA: TGTGCCTGGAGTAGGTTTTCCCTTAGCAGGGGGCTGGACACTGAAGCTTTCTTT
V gene: TRBV19; clone size: .; J gene: TRBJ1-2; D gene: TRBD1; CDR3 protein: CASSILTGVPNYGYTF; CDR3 DNA: TGTGCCAGTAGTATCCTTACAGGGGTTCCTAACTATGGCTACACCTTC
V gene: TRBV5-5; clone size: once; J gene: TRBJ2-1; D gene: .; CDR3 protein: CASSPGRKDNEQFF; CDR3 DNA: TGTGCCAGCAGCCCCGGGAGAAAAGACAATGAGCAGTTCTTC
V gene: TRBV19; clone size: .; J gene: TRBJ1-5; D gene: .; CDR3 protein: CASSPTGLLQPQHF; CDR3 DNA: TGTGCCAGTAGTCCTACAGGGCTCCTCCAGCCCCAGCATTTT
V gene: TRBV7-9; clone size: .; J gene: TRBJ2-7; D gene: TRBD2; CDR3 protein: CASSLAPGGEEQYF; CDR3 DNA: TGTGCCAGCAGCTTAGCCCCCGGGGGGGAAGAGCAGTACTTC
V gene: TRBV6-5; clone size: .; J gene: TRBJ2-3; D gene: TRBD2; CDR3 protein: CASSLAGVPTDTQYF; CDR3 DNA: TGTGCCAGCAGTCTAGCGGGGGTCCCCACAGATACGCAGTATTTT
V gene: TRBV28; clone size: once; J gene: TRBJ2-1; D gene: TRBD1; CDR3 protein: CASSFPQGLFF; CDR3 DNA: TGTGCCAGCAGTTTCCCACAGGGGTTGTTCTTC
V gene: TRBV7-2; clone size: once; J gene: TRBJ2-7; D gene: .; CDR3 protein: CASSLSSAQPYEQYF; CDR3 DNA: TGTGCCAGCAGCTTATCTTCAGCACAGCCCTACGAGCAGTACTTC
V gene: TRBV5-1; clone size: .; J gene: TRBJ1-3; D gene: .; CDR3 protein: CASSLDISGNTIYF; CDR3 DNA: TGTGCCAGCAGCTTGGACATCTCGGGAAACACCATATATTTT
V gene: TRBV30; clone size: once; J gene: TRBJ1-2; D gene: .; CDR3 protein: CAWSKQANYGYTF; CDR3 DNA: TGTGCCTGGAGTAAACAAGCTAACTATGGCTACACCTTC
V gene: TRBV10-3; clone size: .; J gene: TRBJ2-1; D gene: .; CDR3 protein: CAISQQGSEQFF; CDR3 DNA: TGTGCCATCAGCCAACAGGGTAGTGAGCAGTTCTTC
V gene: TRBV30; clone size: .; J gene: TRBJ2-2; D gene: .; CDR3 protein: CAWSGLGVAGELFF; CDR3 DNA: TGTGCCTGGAGTGGTCTGGGAGTCGCCGGGGAGCTGTTTTTT
V gene: TRBV30; clone size: .; J gene: TRBJ2-2; D gene: .; CDR3 protein: CAWSRGGGELFF; CDR3 DNA: TGTGCCTGGAGCAGGGGTGGCGGGGAGCTGTTTTTT
V gene: TRBV30; clone size: .; J gene: TRBJ1-2; D gene: .; CDR3 protein: CAWSVGYQYSYGYTF; CDR3 DNA: TGTGCCTGGAGTGTCGGTTATCAATACAGCTATGGCTACACCTTC
V gene: TRBV7-9; clone size: .; J gene: TRBJ2-1; D gene: TRBD2; CDR3 protein: CASSHSTPGLAEYNEQFF; CDR3 DNA: TGTGCCAGCAGCCATTCCACTCCGGGACTAGCGGAGTACAATGAGCAGTTCTTC
V gene: TRBV28; clone size: .; J gene: TRBJ1-1; D gene: .; CDR3 protein: CASSLSITGTEAFF; CDR3 DNA: TGTGCCAGCAGCCTCTCCATAACGGGCACTGAAGCTTTCTTT
V gene: TRBV11-2; clone size: .; J gene: TRBJ1-3; D gene: .; CDR3 protein: CASSLVQGTSGNTIYF; CDR3 DNA: TGTGCCAGCAGCTTAGTACAGGGAACCTCTGGAAACACCATATATTTT
V gene: TRBV6-5; clone size: .; J gene: TRBJ2-2; D gene: .; CDR3 protein: CASWAPGSGELFF; CDR3 DNA: TGTGCCAGCTGGGCCCCGGGGTCCGGGGAGCTGTTTTTT
V gene: TRBV28; clone size: .; J gene: TRBJ1-6; D gene: .; CDR3 protein: CASSTPGRLSYNSPLHF; CDR3 DNA: TGTGCCAGCAGTACCCCAGGCAGGTTGTCCTATAATTCACCCCTCCACTTT
V gene: TRBV19; clone size: .; J gene: TRBJ2-7; D gene: TRBD2; CDR3 protein: CASSIDNPLLAGVEQYF; CDR3 DNA: TGTGCCAGTAGTATAGATAACCCCTTACTAGCGGGAGTGGAGCAGTACTTC
V gene: TRBV9; clone size: .; J gene: TRBJ1-3; D gene: .; CDR3 protein: CASSVASGNTIYF; CDR3 DNA: TGTGCCAGCAGCGTAGCTTCCGGAAACACCATATATTTT
V gene: TRBV5-5; clone size: .; J gene: TRBJ1-5; D gene: TRBD1; CDR3 protein: CASSFRGRGQNQPQHF; CDR3 DNA: TGTGCCAGCAGCTTTCGAGGCAGGGGGCAGAATCAGCCCCAGCATTTT
V gene: TRBV13; clone size: .; J gene: TRBJ2-7; D gene: .; CDR3 protein: CASSNRDSSYEQYF; CDR3 DNA: TGTGCCAGCAGCAACCGGGACTCGTCCTACGAGCAGTACTTC
V gene: TRBV25-1; clone size: once; J gene: TRBJ2-3; D gene: .; CDR3 protein: CASSSGADTQYF; CDR3 DNA: TGTGCCAGCAGCTCAGGGGCAGATACGCAGTATTTT
V gene: TRBV12-3/TRBV12-4; clone size: .; J gene: TRBJ1-2; D gene: .; CDR3 protein: CASSLGTAGYTF; CDR3 DNA: TGTGCCAGCAGTTTAGGGACTGCAGGCTACACCTTC
V gene: TRBV27; clone size: .; J gene: TRBJ2-1; D gene: TRBD2; CDR3 protein: CASSLFPGGGLYNEQFF; CDR3 DNA: TGTGCCAGCAGTTTATTCCCGGGGGGGGGCCTATACAATGAGCAGTTCTTC
V gene: TRBV5-6; clone size: .; J gene: TRBJ1-1; D gene: .; CDR3 protein: CASSSYRVTEAFF; CDR3 DNA: TGTGCCAGCAGCTCTTACAGGGTTACTGAAGCTTTCTTT
V gene: TRBV29-1; clone size: .; J gene: TRBJ2-4; D gene: .; CDR3 protein: CSVASSPQNKWNIQYF; CDR3 DNA: TGCAGCGTTGCGAGTTCACCCCAAAATAAATGGAACATTCAGTACTTC
V gene: TRBV3-1/TRBV3-2; clone size: many; J gene: TRBJ1-2; D gene: .; CDR3 protein: CASSTRARARYGYTF; CDR3 DNA: TGTGCCAGCAGCACCCGAGCCAGGGCCCGCTATGGCTACACCTTC
V gene: TRBV7-9; clone size: .; J gene: TRBJ2-7; D gene: .; CDR3 protein: CASSLEAWGQSSYEQYF; CDR3 DNA: TGTGCCAGCAGCTTAGAGGCTTGGGGCCAGAGCTCCTACGAGCAGTACTTC
V gene: TRBV10-3; clone size: .; J gene: TRBJ1-3; D gene: .; CDR3 protein: CAIRPQVDGNTIYF; CDR3 DNA: TGTGCCATCAGGCCTCAGGTAGATGGAAACACCATATATTTT
V gene: TRBV28; clone size: .; J gene: TRBJ1-5; D gene: TRBD1; CDR3 protein: CASRPGQVGQPQHF; CDR3 DNA: TGTGCCAGCAGGCCGGGACAGGTCGGTCAGCCCCAGCATTTT
V gene: TRBV18; clone size: .; J gene: TRBJ2-3; D gene: TRBD2; CDR3 protein: CASSNRNGRATDTQYF; CDR3 DNA: TGTGCCAGCTCAAACCGTAACGGGAGGGCCACAGATACGCAGTATTTT
V gene: TRBV6-5; clone size: .; J gene: TRBJ2-5; D gene: .; CDR3 protein: CASSYTVWQTQETQYF; CDR3 DNA: TGTGCCAGCAGTTATACGGTATGGCAGACACAAGAGACCCAGTACTTC
V gene: TRBV9; clone size: .; J gene: TRBJ2-3; D gene: .; CDR3 protein: CASSVSPDGRTNTDTQYF; CDR3 DNA: TGTGCCAGCAGCGTAAGCCCGGATGGCAGGACTAACACAGATACGCAGTATTTT
V gene: TRBV9; clone size: .; J gene: TRBJ2-3; D gene: TRBD2; CDR3 protein: CASSVASGRADTQYF; CDR3 DNA: TGTGCCAGCAGCGTAGCTAGCGGGAGGGCAGATACGCAGTATTTT
V gene: TRBV28; clone size: .; J gene: TRBJ1-2; D gene: .; CDR3 protein: CASSLGRGRNGYTF; CDR3 DNA: TGTGCCAGCAGTTTGGGCAGGGGACGGAATGGCTACACCTTC
V gene: TRBV28; clone size: .; J gene: TRBJ1-1; D gene: TRBD1; CDR3 protein: CASSLGGQGITEAFF; CDR3 DNA: TGTGCCAGCAGTTTGGGGGGACAGGGTATCACTGAAGCTTTCTTT
V gene: TRBV6-2/TRBV6-3; clone size: few; J gene: TRBJ2-3; D gene: TRBD2; CDR3 protein: CASSYGPSGRALDTQYF; CDR3 DNA: TGTGCCAGCAGTTACGGTCCTAGCGGGAGGGCCCTAGATACGCAGTATTTT
V gene: TRBV11-2; clone size: .; J gene: TRBJ1-5; D gene: TRBD1; CDR3 protein: CASSPQGARQPQHF; CDR3 DNA: TGTGCCAGCAGCCCACAGGGGGCTCGACAGCCCCAGCATTTT
V gene: TRBV5-8; clone size: .; J gene: TRBJ1-5; D gene: TRBD1; CDR3 protein: CASRGGQGLLDQPQHF; CDR3 DNA: TGTGCCAGCAGAGGGGGACAGGGGTTGTTGGACCAGCCCCAGCATTTT
V gene: TRBV11-2; clone size: .; J gene: TRBJ2-7; D gene: TRBD2; CDR3 protein: CASSSGGSNYEQYF; CDR3 DNA: TGTGCCAGCAGCTCCGGCGGGAGTAACTACGAGCAGTACTTC
V gene: TRBV5-4; clone size: .; J gene: TRBJ2-7; D gene: .; CDR3 protein: CASSLPSGLSYEQYF; CDR3 DNA: TGTGCCAGCAGCTTGCCCTCAGGGCTCTCCTACGAGCAGTACTTC
V gene: TRBV27; clone size: .; J gene: TRBJ2-1; D gene: TRBD2; CDR3 protein: CASAWEWTSSAEQFF; CDR3 DNA: TGTGCCAGCGCATGGGAGTGGACTAGCTCGGCTGAGCAGTTCTTC
V gene: TRBV20-1; clone size: .; J gene: TRBJ2-7; D gene: .; CDR3 protein: CSASRLEGQYF; CDR3 DNA: TGCAGTGCTAGCCGACTAGAGGGGCAGTACTTC